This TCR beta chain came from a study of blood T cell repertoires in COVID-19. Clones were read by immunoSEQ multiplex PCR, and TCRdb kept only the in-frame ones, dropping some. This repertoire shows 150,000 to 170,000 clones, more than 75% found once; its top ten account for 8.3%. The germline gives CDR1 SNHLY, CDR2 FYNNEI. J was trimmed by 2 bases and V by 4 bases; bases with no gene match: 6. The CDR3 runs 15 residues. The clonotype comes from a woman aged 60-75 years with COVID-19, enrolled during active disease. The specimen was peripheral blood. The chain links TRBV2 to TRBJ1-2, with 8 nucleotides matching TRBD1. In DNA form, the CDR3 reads TGTGCCAGCAGTGCAACAGGGGGAAGAAACTATGGCTACACCTTC. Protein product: CASSATGGRNYGYTF.